A single sample gave rise to the 16 T cell receptor beta chains below, sequenced in a study of kidney transplant recipient with SARS-CoV-2 infection (dated by TCRdb to the early 2020s). TCRdb shows the sequencer as Illumina MiSeq. Through fastp at Q25 and MiXCR, TCRdb rebuilt clones from the public reads, retaining in-frame beta chains. Each entry merges the rows of one CDR3 protein and shows their most common DNA and genes. The sample table lists 200,000 to 300,000 distinct CDR3 sequences, under 30% of them with a count of one. Together, the top ten hold 7% to 8% of the sample. Taken with the paper, the label for time point translates to: pre-pandemic baseline sample and day 111 after first positive SARS-CoV-2 test. Sequenced here: a blood sample, sampled at baseline and on day 111 from a kidney transplant recipient. The source of these receptors is a male patient aged 25 to 39 who had COVID-19 and was a kidney transplant recipient. After a transplant, not all T cells may be the patient's own; some may come from the graft donor.

This chain links TRBV12-3 or TRBV12-4 with TRBJ2-1; D may be TRBD2 (5 bases). V was cut by 6 bases and J by 4 bases, with 16 bases left in between. The CDR3 covers 15 residues. CDR3 in amino acids: CASSSGRGSYNEQFF. DNA of the CDR3: TGTGCCAGCAGCTCAGGACGGGGATCGTACAATGAGCAGTTCTTC.

Many counts were recorded for this clonotype. This rearrangement joins TRBV6-5 to TRBJ1-2, with a possible D match to TRBD1 (5 bases). This CDR3 comprises 13 residues. Per the germline V gene, CDR1 is MNHEY and CDR2 is SVGAGI. V lost 5 bases to trimming and J lost 2 bases, with 9 bases between them. The CDR3 DNA follows: TGTGCCAGCAGTGACCCAGGGAACTATGGCTACACCTTC. Protein product: CASSDPGNYGYTF.

This clonotype was detected once. This may come from a read error, since a much larger clone is one base off. The chain recombines TRBV6-4 with TRBJ2-4; D gene unclear. The J call is uncertain, as TRBJ2-7 better fits the DNA end. Germline V CDR1 and CDR2: MRHNA, SNTAGT. The CDR3 length is 13 residues. This chain's CDR3 is CASSVGTGCEQYF. The CDR3 DNA sequence: TGTGCCAGCAGTGTCGGCACCGGTTGCGAGCAGTACTTC.

V usage is TRBV3-1 and J usage is TRBJ1-1; the D is unclear. Trimming left V 5 bases short and J 6 bases short, with 25 bases between. The germline V gene has CDR1 LGHDT and CDR2 YNNKEL (reference sequence). The CDR3 runs 17 residues. CDR3 sequence (DNA): TGTGCCAGCAGCTCACCTATTCCCATTTCAATTCGCCCTGAAGCTTTCTTT. Protein: CASSSPIPISIRPEAFF. The whole variable domain, filled in from reference TRBV3-1 and TRBJ1-1, reads DTAVSQTPKYLVTQMGNDKSIKCEQNLGHDTMYWYKQDSKKFLKIMFSYNNKELIINETVPNRFSPKSPDKAHLNLHINSLELGDSAVYFCASSSPIPISIRPEAFFGQGTRLTVV.

As regards this clonotype: A much larger clone differs by one base, so this may be a read error. The J gene is TRBJ1-1, the V gene TRBV11-2; D not resolved. The CDR3 runs to 13 residues. Trimming pared 7 bases from V and 6 bases from J, leaving 15 bases between. Germline assignment: CDR1 SGHAT and CDR2 FQNNGV. The CDR3 loop is CASNLSELAEAFF. The CDR3 coding sequence is TGTGCCAGCAACTTGTCTGAATTGGCTGAAGCTTTCTTT.

This clonotype showed up many times. This rearrangement joins TRBV4-3 to TRBJ1-2, with unresolved D. The V gene's germline CDR1 is LGHNA and CDR2 YSLEER. The CDR3 consists of 15 residues. Trimming shortened V by 0 bases and J by 5 bases, and 13 bases separated the two germline ends. The CDR3 spells CASSQEVQTIYGYTF. The DNA for the CDR3 is TGCGCCAGCAGCCAAGAAGTACAGACGATTTATGGCTACACCTTC.

A single count supports this clonotype. This may be a read error: a much more frequent sequence differs by one nucleotide. The chain couples TRBV29-1 to TRBJ2-6; 9 bases line up with TRBD1. The CDR3 spans 16 residues. Germline lookup yields CDR1 SQVTM and CDR2 ANQGSEA. Here the CDR3 reads CSVGTGRVSGSNVLTF. The CDR3 DNA is TGCAGCGTGGGGACAGGGAGAGTCTCTGGGTCCAACGTCCTGACTTTC. The full variable domain, in which reference TRBV29-1 and TRBJ2-6 provide the parts outside the CDR3, is SAVISQKPSRDICQRGTSLTIQCQVDSQVTMMFWYRQQPGQSLTLIATANQGSEATYESGFVIDKFPISRPNLTFSTLTVSNMSPEDSSIYLCSVGTGRVSGSNVLTFGAGSRLTVL.

As to this clonotype: A much larger clone differs from this one at a single base, so this may be a read error. The conserved phenylalanine or tryptophan is not found at the CDR3 terminus, so this likely reflects a read error. This chain joins TRBV5-1 and TRBJ1-2; TRBD1 aligns across 9 bases. The CDR3 runs to 14 residues. CDR1 and CDR2 from the germline V gene are SGHRS and YFSETQ. V lost 4 bases to trimming and J lost 6 bases; unmatched junction nucleotides: 7. This CDR3 is CASSMGQGVDGYTL. The CDR3 DNA reads as TGCGCCAGCAGCATGGGACAGGGAGTTGATGGCTACACCCTC.

In this sample, this clonotype turned up many times. The gene calls are TRBV7-7 and TRBJ1-2; D remains ambiguous. V was clipped by 5 bases and J by 4 bases, with 23 bases between them. The CDR3 has 17 amino acids. Germline V gene sequence: CDR1 SSHAT, CDR2 FNYEAQ (reference sequence). The CDR3 sequence is CASSVGFKCRKTYGYTF. For the CDR3, the DNA is TGTGCCAGCAGCGTTGGTTTTAAGTGCCGAAAGACCTATGGCTACACCTTC.

This clonotype has a count of ten or more. The genes are TRBV3-1 and TRBJ1-2; TRBD1 might be the D (6 bases). The CDR3 runs to 16 residues. Germline V gives CDR1 LGHDT, CDR2 YNNKEL (reference sequence). V lost 3 bases to trimming and J lost 2 bases, with 16 bases between them. CDR3 region: CASSQDSRPGNYGYTF. CDR3 nucleotide sequence: TGTGCCAGCAGCCAGGACAGCCGTCCAGGGAACTATGGCTACACCTTC.

As concerns this clonotype: Its ends do not fully match the called genes, so a read error is possible. This chain joins TRBV5-6 and TRBJ1-6; D ambiguous. CDR1 SGHDT and CDR2 YYEEEE come from the germline V gene. The CDR3 length is 14 residues. The CDR3 nucleotides are TGTACCAGCAGCTCCCTCTCCTATAATTCACCCCTCCACTTT. It translates to CTSSSLSYNSPLHF.

To note about this clonotype: The junction shows a germline mismatch at one end, possibly a read error. The V gene is TRBV7-9, the J gene TRBJ1-1, with D perhaps matching TRBD1 (6 bases). The CDR3 contains 13 residues. Germline V gene data show CDR1 as SEHNR and CDR2 as FQNEAQ (reference sequence). The CDR3 nucleotides are TGTGCCGGCAGCGGCACAGGGCCCACTGAAGCTTTCTTT. It translates to CAGSGTGPTEAFF.

This clonotype has ten or more counts. This chain links TRBV3-1 with TRBJ1-2; TRBD1 might be the D (5 bases). Trimming removed 4 bases from V and 8 bases from J, with 20 bases in between. The CDR3 is 15 amino acids. Looked up from germline, CDR1 is LGHDT and CDR2 is YNNKEL (reference sequence). DNA of the CDR3: TGTGCCAGCAGCCCAGGGCGGACCCAACAACGCGGCTACACCTTC. It yields the protein CASSPGRTQQRGYTF.

This clonotype was recorded many times. The gene calls are TRBV7-9 and TRBJ1-2; 10 bases are a match to TRBD1. This CDR3 region has 14 residues. The germline V gene encodes CDR1 SEHNR and CDR2 FQNEAQ (reference sequence). With V trimmed by 4 bases and J by 6 bases, 5 bases remained unmatched. DNA of the CDR3: TGTGCCAGCAGCTATCCCGGGACAGGGGATGGCTACACCTTC. This translates into CASSYPGTGDGYTF.

This clonotype was observed at least ten times. This chain uses TRBV10-1 with TRBJ1-2, with D hard to call. The CDR3 has 17 residues. Between the trimmed V and J ends, which lost 4 bases and 4 bases, there was a span of 22 bases. Germline assignment: CDR1 WNHNN and CDR2 SYGVQD (reference sequence). This chain's CDR3 is CASSGAGRSRKTYGYTF. In DNA, the CDR3 is TGCGCCAGCAGTGGGGCAGGAAGATCGCGAAAGACCTATGGCTACACCTTC.

This clonotype was counted many times. This chain connects TRBV3-1 to TRBJ2-2; D remains unclear. Germline loops: CDR1 LGHDT, CDR2 YNNKEL (reference sequence). Between the trimmed V and J ends, which lost 5 bases and 5 bases, there was a span of 24 bases. CDR3 length: 18 residues. As DNA, the CDR3 is TGTGCCAGCAGCGTCAATGCTCCCATTTCAGGCTTGACCGGGGAGCTGTTTTTT. Its translation: CASSVNAPISGLTGELFF.